These 30 T cell receptor beta chains share one sample of origin, sequenced in a study of shared clonotypes between healthy human individuals. Terminally differentiated effector memory CD45RA+ cells were excluded from the naive CD8 cells, which were CD45RO-negative and positively selected for CCR7. Here immunoSEQ multiplex PCR was the method, and the copy in TCRdb shows in-frame clones only, minus some. The repertoire holds about 600,000 clones, with roughly 98% as singletons. Sequencing was done on a sample of naive CD8+ T cells sorted from blood. These receptors were obtained from a man aged 25 to 45 in good health.

The chain links TRBV19 to TRBJ2-7; TRBD1 aligns across 8 bases. Germline lookup yields CDR1 LNHDA and CDR2 SQIVND (reference sequence). Germline trimming cut 2 bases from V and 3 bases from J; bases unmatched to any gene: 3. This CDR3 spans 14 amino acids. The CDR3 nucleotides are TGTGCCAGTAGTATAAGACAGGGGAACTACGAGCAGTACTTC. It is translated as CASSIRQGNYEQYF. Looking up the rest from reference TRBV19 and TRBJ2-7 gives the full variable domain: DGGITQSPKYLFRKEGQNVTLSCEQNLNHDAMYWYRQDPGQGLRLIYYSQIVNDFQKGDIAEGYSVSREKKESFPLTVTSAQKNPTAFYLCASSIRQGNYEQYFGPGTRLTVT.

This chain links TRBV4-1 with TRBJ2-7; TRBD1 aligns across 7 bases. The germline gives CDR1 MGHRA, CDR2 YSYEKL. This CDR3 is built from 15 residues. V shed 4 bases and J 3 bases; nucleotides not matched to a gene: 9. CDR3 protein: CASSRGVDRDYEQYF. CDR3 nucleotides: TGCGCCAGCAGCCGAGGGGTCGACAGGGACTACGAGCAGTACTTC.

V gene TRBV13 combines with J gene TRBJ2-3, with D maybe TRBD1 (6 bases). V gave up 5 bases and J gave up 5 bases, with 14 bases separating them. The germline V gene has CDR1 PRHDT and CDR2 FYEKMQ (reference sequence). The CDR3 contains 14 residues. CDR3 sequence: CASSRGQSLDTQYF. The CDR3 DNA sequence: TGTGCCAGCAGCAGGGGACAATCGCTAGATACGCAGTATTTT.

This clone was counted a single time. V and J are TRBV29-1 and TRBJ1-1; D remains ambiguous. V was cut by 7 bases and J by 4 bases, with 13 bases left in between. This CDR3 spans 12 amino acids. Germline CDR1 reads SQVTM; CDR2 reads ANQGSEA. CDR3: CSAGREATEAFF. The CDR3 coding sequence is TGCAGCGCCGGGAGGGAGGCCACTGAAGCTTTCTTT.

The V call is TRBV28, the J call TRBJ2-1; 9 bases agree with TRBD2. The length of the CDR3 is 17 residues. Germline V gives CDR1 MDHEN, CDR2 SYDVKM. V lost 3 bases, J lost 3 bases, and 9 bases stayed unmatched. As DNA, the CDR3 is TGTGCCAGCAGTTTTCGCTCTAGCGGGATCCTCTACAATGAGCAGTTCTTC. Residues: CASSFRSSGILYNEQFF.

The gene calls are TRBV7-9 and TRBJ1-2; possible D gene TRBD1, 5 bases. Germline V gives CDR1 SEHNR, CDR2 FQNEAQ (reference sequence). The V end was cut by 4 bases, the J end by 0 bases, with 9 bases between. The CDR3 is 14 residues long. The CDR3 DNA sequence: TGTGCCAGCAGCTGGGGACCGACTAACTATGGCTACACCTTC. The encoded protein is CASSWGPTNYGYTF.

The V gene is TRBV27, the J gene TRBJ2-2, with a tentative D call TRBD2 (6 bases). V lost 5 bases and J 4 bases, leaving 14 bases between the germline ends. Per the germline V gene, CDR1 is MNHEY and CDR2 is SMNVEV (reference sequence). The length of the CDR3 is 15 residues. In DNA, the CDR3 is TGTGCCAGCAGTAACTATCTGGGGGGCACCGGGGAGCTGTTTTTT. Its protein is CASSNYLGGTGELFF.

This chain joins TRBV10-2 and TRBJ2-2; D is unclear. Germline-derived CDR1 and CDR2 are WSHSY and SAAADI. Trimming cost V 7 bases and J 3 bases, with 6 bases left between them. There are 12 residues in the CDR3. DNA for the CDR3: TGCGCCAGCACCCTATACACCGGGGAGCTGTTTTTT. It yields the protein CASTLYTGELFF.

V gene TRBV5-4 combines with J gene TRBJ1-1; possibly TRBD1 for D (5 bases). V lost 0 bases and J 0 bases, leaving 15 bases between the germline ends. Germline lookup yields CDR1 SGHNT and CDR2 YYREEE (reference sequence). The CDR3 sequence is 17 residues long. CDR3 sequence: CASSLADSEPLNTEAFF. The CDR3 DNA reads TGTGCCAGCAGCTTGGCCGACAGCGAACCCTTGAACACTGAAGCTTTCTTT.

The chain recombines TRBV15 with TRBJ2-7, with a tentative D call TRBD1 (5 bases). The CDR3 loop spans 16 amino acids. Trimming pared 3 bases from V and 3 bases from J, leaving 18 bases between. Germline assignment: CDR1 LNHNV and CDR2 YYDKDF (reference sequence). CDR3 bases: TGTGCCACCAGCAGGGCGAGCGACAGCTTTCTCTACGAGCAGTACTTC. Its protein product is CATSRASDSFLYEQYF.

CDR3 loop: CASSIMDYTQYF. The CDR3 DNA is TGTGCCAGCAGTATTATGGATTATACGCAGTATTTT. The chain has TRBV25-1 and TRBJ2-3, with D uncertain. The CDR3 totals 12 residues. Trimming pared 5 bases from V and 7 bases from J, leaving 10 bases between. Germline V CDR1 and CDR2: MGHDK, SYGVNS.

The chain combines TRBV29-1 with TRBJ2-2, with D perhaps matching TRBD2 (5 bases). Trimming shortened V by 5 bases and J by 0 bases, and 16 bases separated the two germline ends. CDR1 is SQVTM, CDR2 ANQGSEA, per germline. CDR3 length: 16 residues. In nucleotides, the CDR3 is TGCAGCGTTAACCTGGCTAGCAGATCGAACACCGGGGAGCTGTTTTTT. This encodes CSVNLASRSNTGELFF.

V is TRBV28 and J is TRBJ2-5; unclear D gene. The length of the CDR3 is 12 residues. Germline V CDR1 and CDR2: MDHEN, SYDVKM. The V end was cut by 7 bases, the J end by 5 bases, with 11 bases between. CDR3 DNA sequence: TGTGCCAGCATAGGCGGCGCCGAGACCCAGTACTTC. It encodes CASIGGAETQYF.

On this clone: Other DNA sequences from this sample encode an identical CDR3 as well. The gene calls are TRBV5-1 and TRBJ2-7, with TRBD2 identical over 11 bases. The CDR3 is made up of 14 amino acids. V trimming: 3 bases; J trimming: 4 bases; junction bases outside the gene matches: 3. CDR1 and CDR2 from the germline V gene are SGHRS and YFSETQ. The CDR3 sequence is CASSSGTSGYEQYF. Written as DNA, the CDR3 is TGCGCCAGCAGCTCCGGGACTAGCGGTTACGAGCAGTACTTC. Filled out from reference TRBV5-1 and TRBJ2-7, the complete variable domain reads KAGVTQTPRYLIKTRGQQVTLSCSPISGHRSVSWYQQTPGQGLQFLFEYFSETQRNKGNFPGRFSGRQFSNSRSEMNVSTLELGDSALYLCASSSGTSGYEQYFGPGTRLTVT.

This rearrangement joins TRBV7-9 to TRBJ2-7, with D perhaps TRBD2 (5 bases). Trimming shortened V by 5 bases and J by 6 bases, and 14 bases separated the two germline ends. Germline V lookup: CDR1 SEHNR, CDR2 FQNEAQ (reference sequence). The CDR3 has 13 residues. As DNA, the CDR3 is TGTGCCAGCAGCGCGCCCCGAGGGAGCGAGCAGTACTTC. Encoded protein: CASSAPRGSEQYF.

This chain joins TRBV25-1 and TRBJ2-2; 8 positions match TRBD1. Germline CDR1 MGHDK, CDR2 SYGVNS. J lost 5 bases, V lost 6 bases, and 11 bases had no gene match. The CDR3 sequence is 16 residues long. The CDR3 DNA sequence: TGTGCCAGCAGGGGGATCGGGACAGGATTAACCGGGGAGCTGTTTTTT. It is translated as CASRGIGTGLTGELFF.

The chain recombines TRBV28 with TRBJ2-1, with a tentative D call TRBD1 (6 bases). The CDR3 totals 17 residues. V was shortened by 4 bases and J by 7 bases, with 23 bases between the two germline ends. Germline V gene sequence: CDR1 MDHEN, CDR2 SYDVKM. The CDR3 nucleotides are TGTGCCAGCAGTTCTCGTGTTTTGGGGGCGTTCGGTAATGAGCAGTTCTTC. This sequence encodes CASSSRVLGAFGNEQFF.

This clone was counted a single time. The genes are TRBV6-4 and TRBJ1-5; 8 positions match TRBD1. CDR3 length: 15 residues. Germline V lookup: CDR1 MRHNA, CDR2 SNTAGT. The V gene end was trimmed by 4 bases and the J gene end by 7 bases; junction bases not matched to a gene: 9. CDR3 protein: CASSVGQGWEQPQHF. Written as DNA, the CDR3 is TGTGCCAGCAGTGTAGGACAGGGATGGGAACAGCCCCAGCATTTT.

Remarks on this clone: This CDR3 is also generated by other DNA sequences in the sample. V is TRBV27 and J is TRBJ2-5; tentative D call: TRBD2 (6 bases). Trimming took 1 base from V and 3 from J, leaving 9 bases between them. Germline V gene data show CDR1 as MNHEY and CDR2 as SMNVEV (reference sequence). The CDR3 sequence is 14 residues long. Written as DNA, the CDR3 is TGTGCCAGCAGTTTATTGGGGACTGAAGAGACCCAGTACTTC. Amino acid sequence: CASSLLGTEETQYF.

This sequence joins TRBV11-2 and TRBJ2-7; D is possibly TRBD1 or TRBD2 (5 bases each). Trimming cost V 1 base and J 5 bases, with 15 bases left between them. From germline, CDR1 is SGHAT and CDR2 FQNNGV. CDR3 length equals 15 residues. The CDR3 protein is CASSLVGGLRDEQYF. The DNA for the CDR3 is TGTGCCAGCAGCTTAGTTGGGGGTTTAAGGGACGAGCAGTACTTC. The full variable domain, rest sourced from reference TRBV11-2 and TRBJ2-7, is EAGVAQSPRYKIIEKRQSVAFWCNPISGHATLYWYQQILGQGPKLLIQFQNNGVVDDSQLPKDRFSAERLKGVDSTLKIQPAKLEDSAVYLCASSLVGGLRDEQYFGPGTRLTVT.

The chain couples TRBV15 to TRBJ2-2; 8 bases align to TRBD2. The germline CDR1 and CDR2 sequences are LNHNV and YYDKDF (reference sequence). The CDR3 spans 15 residues. Germline trimming cut 5 bases from V and 3 bases from J; bases unmatched to any gene: 5. The DNA for the CDR3 is TGTGCCACCAGCTTGGGACTAGATGACACCGGGGAGCTGTTTTTT. It specifies CATSLGLDDTGELFF.

The rearrangement joins TRBV9 to TRBJ1-1; D not certain. This CDR3 is built from 12 residues. Germline CDR1 SGDLS, CDR2 YYNGEE. Trimming removed 0 bases from V and 5 bases from J, with 5 bases in between. CDR3 DNA sequence: TGTGCCAGCAGCGTAGTGGGGACTGAAGCTTTCTTT. This encodes CASSVVGTEAFF.

This clone turned up a few times. This same CDR3 is encoded by further DNA sequences in the sample. The DNA of the CDR3 is TGTGCCAGCGGCTACAATGAGCAGTTCTTC. It is translated as CASGYNEQFF. This chain uses TRBV27 with TRBJ2-1; D unclear. The ends were cut back, 8 bases at V and 3 bases at J, with 2 bases in the middle. This CDR3 has 10 amino acids. Looked up from germline, CDR1 is MNHEY and CDR2 is SMNVEV (reference sequence).

This sequence joins TRBV7-9 and TRBJ2-2; TRBD1 matches 7 bases. After removal of 4 bases from V and 6 bases from J, the junction contained 8 bases not matched to a gene. The CDR3 has 15 residues. CDR1 and CDR2 from the germline V gene are SEHNR and FQNEAQ (reference sequence). For the CDR3, the DNA is TGTGCCAGCAGCTGGACAGGTCACAACTCCGGGGAGCTGTTTTTT. The encoded protein is CASSWTGHNSGELFF.

The chain carries TRBV9 and TRBJ1-1; TRBD1 might be the D (5 bases). Germline V CDR1 and CDR2: SGDLS, YYNGEE. The V gene lost 7 bases and the J gene lost 7 bases, with 17 bases spanning the gap. CDR3 length: 13 amino acids. In DNA form, the CDR3 reads TGTGCCAGCGGGCGGGATCAGGGTGTTGAAGCTTTCTTT. Translated, it gives CASGRDQGVEAFF.

V is TRBV14 and J is TRBJ1-2; D possibly corresponds to TRBD1 (6 bases). Trimming took 3 bases from V and 10 from J, leaving 12 bases between them. In germline, CDR1 is SGHDN, CDR2 FVKESK. This CDR3 contains 12 residues. In DNA, the CDR3 is TGTGCCAGCAGCCACAGGGGCGGTTACTACACCTTC. Translating it yields CASSHRGGYYTF.

This sequence joins TRBV7-6 and TRBJ2-1; 9 nucleotides align to TRBD2. This CDR3 has 17 amino acids. V dropped 5 bases and J dropped 9; count of bases not matched to a gene: 17. CDR1 is SGHVS, CDR2 FNYEAQ, per germline. The CDR3, as DNA: TGTGCCAGCAGCCTACTGTATTGGCGGGAGGGACATGGTGAGCAGTTCTTC. Residues: CASSLLYWREGHGEQFF.

This chain joins TRBV2 and TRBJ2-3, with 12 nucleotides matching TRBD1. V lost 7 bases and J lost 6; bases outside the gene matches: 5. The CDR3 has 14 amino acids. The germline CDR1 and CDR2 sequences are SNHLY and FYNNEI. The CDR3 nucleotides are TGTGCCAGCACAGGGACAGGGGGCGACGATACGCAGTATTTT. Translated: CASTGTGGDDTQYF. The full variable domain, in which reference TRBV2 and TRBJ2-3 provide the parts outside the CDR3, is EPEVTQTPSHQVTQMGQEVILRCVPISNHLYFYWYRQILGQKVEFLVSFYNNEISEKSEIFDDQFSVERPDGSNFTLKIRSTKLEDSAMYFCASTGTGGDDTQYFGPGTRLTVL.

J is TRBJ2-3 and V is TRBV28; D ambiguous. Germline lookup yields CDR1 MDHEN and CDR2 SYDVKM. CDR3 length equals 13 residues. Trimming cost V 6 bases and J 5 bases, with 12 bases left between them. CDR3 in amino acids: CASRNPRIDTQYF. The CDR3 nucleotides read TGTGCCAGCAGAAACCCCCGGATAGATACGCAGTATTTT.

The gene calls are TRBV6-5 and TRBJ1-1; 7 bases are shared with TRBD1. The V and J ends lost 0 bases and 5 bases, in that order; junction bases with no gene match: 9. The germline CDR1 and CDR2 sequences are MNHEY and SVGAGI. The CDR3 has 16 residues. The CDR3 nucleotides are TGTGCCAGCAGTTACTCGACCGGGACAGTGGGGACTGAAGCTTTCTTT. Translating it yields CASSYSTGTVGTEAFF.